This section outlines one TCR beta chain sequence together with its context. Its antigen is as yet unknown. Germline assignment: CDR1 LGHDT and CDR2 YNNKEL (reference sequence). V was cut by 6 bases and J by 7 bases, with 15 bases left in between. The CDR3 contains 14 residues. Regarding the study as a whole: Tumor Tregs overlapped most with tumor, then blood, naive CD4+ cells. Tumor memory CD4+ T cell TCR gene usage was found to cluster with blood and lymph node memory CD4+ cells and with lymph node naive CD4+ cells.

Full-length variable regions came from constant-region reverse primers plus semi-nested Nested Universal Primer A PCR. In TCRdb, the 5' RACE reads were re-called with MiXCR into one record per CDR3 protein. The table includes more than 6,500 distinct CDR3 sequences, 45% to 65% detected once. The chain has TRBV3-1 and TRBJ1-4; D is possibly TRBD1 (6 bases). The TCR sequence derives from a female donor with breast cancer. The source material was naive CD4+ T cells sorted from a lymph node. Sample subset: naive CD4+ T cells, CD4+CD45RA+CD25-. The CDR3 region has the DNA TGTGCCAGCAGTCCCAGGGGCGAAGGTGAAAAACTGTTTTTT. Protein sequence: CASSPRGEGEKLFF.